One sample yielded the 4 T cell receptor beta chains listed below, sequenced in a study of a mutant IDH1 vaccine in newly diagnosed glioma. These receptors are not linked to any known antigen. Stated time point: week 35, safety follow-up. Each dose delivered 300 ug of mutant IDH1 20-mer peptide subcutaneously with imiquimod. Repertoires were generated with immunoSEQ multiplex PCR, while TCRdb's copy carries only in-frame clones and drops some. The sample has about 42,000 clones; 65% to 90% are singletons. Sequencing was performed on PBMCs, taken from a glioma patient whose treatment included an IDH1 peptide vaccine. The receptors originated from a woman in her fifties or sixties with glioma.

The chain couples TRBV4-1 to TRBJ1-6, with unresolved D. The CDR3 contains 15 residues. In germline, CDR1 is MGHRA, CDR2 YSYEKL. V was cut by 1 base and J by 7 bases, with 11 bases left in between. The CDR3: CASSQGRGGNSPLHF. The CDR3 nucleotides read TGCGCCAGCAGCCAAGGGCGAGGAGGCAATTCACCCCTCCACTTT.

The rearrangement uses TRBV9 and TRBJ1-5; the D gene is possibly TRBD1 (5 bases). CDR1 SGDLS and CDR2 YYNGEE come from the germline V gene. The V end lost 1 base, the J end lost 5 bases, and 13 bases lay between the germline ends. CDR3 length: 15 amino acids. In DNA form, the CDR3 reads TGTGCCAGCAGCGTAAGTTCAGGGTGGGATCAGCCCCAGCATTTT. It is translated as CASSVSSGWDQPQHF.

The V gene is TRBV19, the J gene TRBJ2-1, with 7 bases fitting TRBD1. Germline V gene data show CDR1 as LNHDA and CDR2 as SQIVND (reference sequence). The trim removed 6 bases at V and 5 bases at J, leaving 7 bases unmatched. This CDR3 has 14 residues. CDR3 residues: CASRVTGWDNEQFF. The CDR3 region has the DNA TGTGCCAGTAGGGTGACAGGGTGGGACAATGAGCAGTTCTTC.

The chain recombines TRBV14 with TRBJ1-3, with TRBD1 matching over 8 bases. This CDR3 is built from 14 residues. Germline values: CDR1 SGHDN, CDR2 FVKESK. Germline trimming cut 5 bases from V and 1 base from J; bases unmatched to any gene: 1. The CDR3 protein is CASSDRGSGNTIYF. The CDR3 bases are TGTGCCAGCAGCGACAGGGGATCTGGAAACACCATATATTTT.